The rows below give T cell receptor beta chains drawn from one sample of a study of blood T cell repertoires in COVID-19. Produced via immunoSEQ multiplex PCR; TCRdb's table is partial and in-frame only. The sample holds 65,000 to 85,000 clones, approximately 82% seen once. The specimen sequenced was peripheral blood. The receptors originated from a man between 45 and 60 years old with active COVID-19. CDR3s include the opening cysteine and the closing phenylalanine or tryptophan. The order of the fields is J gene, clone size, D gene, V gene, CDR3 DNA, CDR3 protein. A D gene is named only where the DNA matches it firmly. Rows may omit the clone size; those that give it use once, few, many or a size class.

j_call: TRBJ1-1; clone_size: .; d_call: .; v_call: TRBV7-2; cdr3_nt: TGTGCCAGCAGCAACAGAATGAACACTGAAGCTTTCTTT; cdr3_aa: CASSNRMNTEAFF
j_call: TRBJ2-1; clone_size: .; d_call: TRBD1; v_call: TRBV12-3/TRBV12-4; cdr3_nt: TGTGCCAGCAGTTTGTTTACAGGGGACACGCAGTTCTTC; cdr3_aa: CASSLFTGDTQFF
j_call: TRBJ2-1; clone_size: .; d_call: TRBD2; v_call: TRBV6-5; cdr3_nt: TGTGCCAGCAGTTACTCCAGAGCGGGGGTCTACAATGAGCAGTTCTTC; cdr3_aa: CASSYSRAGVYNEQFF
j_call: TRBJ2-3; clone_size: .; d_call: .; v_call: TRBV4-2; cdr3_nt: TGTGCCAGCAGCCAAGAGGGAACAGGGTCGCTTTTGAACACAGATACGCAGTATTTT; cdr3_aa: CASSQEGTGSLLNTDTQYF
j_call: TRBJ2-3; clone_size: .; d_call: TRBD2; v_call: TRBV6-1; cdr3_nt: TGTGCCAGCAGTGAACGGGGACTAGCGGGAGGTTGGGCAGATACGCAGTATTTT; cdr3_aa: CASSERGLAGGWADTQYF
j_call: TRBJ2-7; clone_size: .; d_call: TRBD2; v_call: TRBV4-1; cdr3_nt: TGCGCCAGCAGCCAAGACCCGGGGGGTGGGGACTACGAGCAGTACTTC; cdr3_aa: CASSQDPGGGDYEQYF
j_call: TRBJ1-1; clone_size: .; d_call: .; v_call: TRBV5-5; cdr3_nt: TGTGCCAGCAGCATGGACAGTGAAGCTTTCTTT; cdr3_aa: CASSMDSEAFF
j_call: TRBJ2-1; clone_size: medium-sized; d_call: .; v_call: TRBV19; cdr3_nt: TGTGCCAGTAGCCGGGACTCCTTTGGGGGGCAGTTCTTC; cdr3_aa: CASSRDSFGGQFF
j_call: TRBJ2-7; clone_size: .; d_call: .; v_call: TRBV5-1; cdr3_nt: TGCGCCAGCAGCTTGCAGGGTTCAGGACCCTACGAGCAGTACTTC; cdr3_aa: CASSLQGSGPYEQYF
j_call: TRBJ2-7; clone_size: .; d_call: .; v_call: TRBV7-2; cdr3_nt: TGTGCCAGCAGTTTCCAGGGTGTCTACGAGCAGTACTTC; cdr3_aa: CASSFQGVYEQYF
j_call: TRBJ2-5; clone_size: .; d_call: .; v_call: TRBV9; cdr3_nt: TGTGCCAGCACCCAAGGGGGGGGCCAAGAGACCCAGTACTTC; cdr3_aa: CASTQGGGQETQYF
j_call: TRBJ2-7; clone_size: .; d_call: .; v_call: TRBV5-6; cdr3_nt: TGTGCCAGCAGCTTGGCCCGGAGCGGGCGGAGGGATCAGCAGTACTTC; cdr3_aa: CASSLARSGRRDQQYF
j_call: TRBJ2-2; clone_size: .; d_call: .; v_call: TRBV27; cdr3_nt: TGTGCCAGCAGTTCCCTTGCGCAGGCGGCTCACAGGGTAGCGACCGGGGAGCTGTTTTTT; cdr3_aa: CASSSLAQAAHRVATGELFF
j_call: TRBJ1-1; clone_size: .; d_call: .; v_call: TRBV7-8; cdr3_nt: TGTGCCAGCAGCTTAGAAGGGTGGGTTGAGGGTACTGAAGCTTTCTTT; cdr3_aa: CASSLEGWVEGTEAFF
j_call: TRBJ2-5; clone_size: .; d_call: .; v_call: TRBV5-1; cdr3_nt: TGCGCCAGCAGCCACCAACAGGGAGGGGAAGAGACCCAGTACTTC; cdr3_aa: CASSHQQGGEETQYF
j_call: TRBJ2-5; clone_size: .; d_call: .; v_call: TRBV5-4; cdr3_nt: TGTGCCAGCAGCCTTCCGACTAGATCGGAGACCCAGTACTTC; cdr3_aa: CASSLPTRSETQYF
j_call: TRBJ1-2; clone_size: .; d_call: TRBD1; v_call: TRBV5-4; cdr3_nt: TGTGCCAGCAGCTTGTTGACAGGGGGCGCGCGGGGGAACACCTTC; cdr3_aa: CASSLLTGGARGNTF
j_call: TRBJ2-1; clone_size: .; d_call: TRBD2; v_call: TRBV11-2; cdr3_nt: TGTGCCAGCAGTCCCCGACTAGCGGGTTCTACGGGCAATGAGCAGTTCTTC; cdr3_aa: CASSPRLAGSTGNEQFF
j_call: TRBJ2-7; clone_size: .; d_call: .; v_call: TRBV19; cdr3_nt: TGTGCCAGCCCCGGGACACAATACGAGCAGTACTTC; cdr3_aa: CASPGTQYEQYF
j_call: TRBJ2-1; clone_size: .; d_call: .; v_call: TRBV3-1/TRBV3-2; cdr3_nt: TGTGCCAGCAGCCAAGTAACGGGGTCAAATGAGCAGTTCTTC; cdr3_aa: CASSQVTGSNEQFF
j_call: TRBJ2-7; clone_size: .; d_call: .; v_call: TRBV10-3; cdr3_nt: TGTGCCATCACCCCCTCGGGGGAAAGGTACGAGCAGTACTTC; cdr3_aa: CAITPSGERYEQYF
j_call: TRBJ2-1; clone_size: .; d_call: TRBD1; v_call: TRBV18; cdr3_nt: TGTGCCAGCTCCGCGACAGGGGTCAATGAGCAGTTCTTC; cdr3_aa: CASSATGVNEQFF
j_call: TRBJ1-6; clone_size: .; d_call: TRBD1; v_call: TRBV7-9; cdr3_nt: TGTGCCAGCAGCTCCGACAGGGTGGGCTCACCCCTCCACTTT; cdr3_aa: CASSSDRVGSPLHF
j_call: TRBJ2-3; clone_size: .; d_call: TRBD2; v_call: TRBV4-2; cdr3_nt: TGTGCCAGCAGCGTTGGACTAGCGCGCACAGATACGCAGTATTTT; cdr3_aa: CASSVGLARTDTQYF
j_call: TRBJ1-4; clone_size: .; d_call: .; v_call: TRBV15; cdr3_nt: TGTGCCACCAGCGGGAGACAGGCTTTTAATGAAAAACTGTTTTTT; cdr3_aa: CATSGRQAFNEKLFF
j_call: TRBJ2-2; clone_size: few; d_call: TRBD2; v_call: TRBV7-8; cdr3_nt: TGTGCCAGCAGCTCAAGGGCTAGCGGGGCGGGCGGGGAGCTGTTTTTT; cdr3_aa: CASSSRASGAGGELFF
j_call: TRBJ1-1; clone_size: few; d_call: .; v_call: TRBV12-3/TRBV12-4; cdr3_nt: TGTGCCAGCAGTTTACGACGAGGGAAGGGAGCTTTCTTT; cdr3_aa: CASSLRRGKGAFF
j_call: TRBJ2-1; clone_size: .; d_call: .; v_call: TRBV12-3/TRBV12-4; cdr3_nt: TGTGCCAGCAACCAGGGTTTCGATGAGCAGTTCTTC; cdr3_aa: CASNQGFDEQFF
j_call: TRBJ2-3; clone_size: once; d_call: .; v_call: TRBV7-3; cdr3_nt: TGTGCCAGCAGCTTAAAGGGGCCATCCACTACGCAGTATTTT; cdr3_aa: CASSLKGPSTTQYF
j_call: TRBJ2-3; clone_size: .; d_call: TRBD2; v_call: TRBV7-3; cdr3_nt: TGTGCCAGCAGCTCCGGGACTAGCGGGAACTTAGATACGCAGTATTTT; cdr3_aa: CASSSGTSGNLDTQYF
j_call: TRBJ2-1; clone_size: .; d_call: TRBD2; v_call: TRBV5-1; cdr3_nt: TGCGCCAGCAGCTTGGCCCATAGGACTAGCGGGGGGGCAGATGAGCAGTTCTTC; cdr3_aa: CASSLAHRTSGGADEQFF
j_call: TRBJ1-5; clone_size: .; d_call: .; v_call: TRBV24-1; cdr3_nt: TGTGCCACCAGTGCTGGGGGCGCAGGCAATCAGCCCCAGCATTTT; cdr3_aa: CATSAGGAGNQPQHF
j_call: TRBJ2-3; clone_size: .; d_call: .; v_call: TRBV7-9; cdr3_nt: TGTGCCAGCACTAGGGGTAACACAGATACGCAGTATTTT; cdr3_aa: CASTRGNTDTQYF
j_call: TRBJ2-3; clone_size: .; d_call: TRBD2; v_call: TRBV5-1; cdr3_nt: TGCGCCAGCAGCACACTAGCGGGTGTGGGCACAGATACGCAGTATTTT; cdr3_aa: CASSTLAGVGTDTQYF
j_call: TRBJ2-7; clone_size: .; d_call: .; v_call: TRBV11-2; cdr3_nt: TGTGCCAGCTTTGGGCATTCGGAAGAGCAGTACTTC; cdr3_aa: CASFGHSEEQYF
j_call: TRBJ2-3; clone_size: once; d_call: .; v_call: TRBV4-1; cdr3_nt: TGCGCCAGCAGCCAAGGGGGCGGGGGCCGGCCGGATACGCAGTATTTT; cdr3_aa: CASSQGGGGRPDTQYF
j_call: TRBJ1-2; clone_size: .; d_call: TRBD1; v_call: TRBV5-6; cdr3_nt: TGTGCCAGCAGCCGGGACAGGGCCTATGGCTACACCTTC; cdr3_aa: CASSRDRAYGYTF
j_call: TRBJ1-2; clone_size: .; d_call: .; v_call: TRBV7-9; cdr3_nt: TGTGCCAGCAGCGCTTACGGCGGGGCCACTAACTATGGCTACACCTTC; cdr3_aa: CASSAYGGATNYGYTF
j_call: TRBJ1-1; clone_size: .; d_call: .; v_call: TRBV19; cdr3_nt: TGTGCCAGTAAGAGGGAAGGAGTGGAGAACACTGAAGCTTTCTTT; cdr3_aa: CASKREGVENTEAFF
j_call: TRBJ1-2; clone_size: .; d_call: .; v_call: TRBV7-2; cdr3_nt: TGTGCCAGCAGCTCCGATTGGAGCGCTACCATCTATGGCTACACCTTC; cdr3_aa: CASSSDWSATIYGYTF
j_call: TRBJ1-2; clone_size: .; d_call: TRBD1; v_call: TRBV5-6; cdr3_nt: TGTGCCAGCAGGGGGACAGGGGAGGGCTATGGCTACACCTTC; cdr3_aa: CASRGTGEGYGYTF
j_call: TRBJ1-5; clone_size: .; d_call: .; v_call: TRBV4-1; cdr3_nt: TGCGCCAGCAGCCAAGGAGTAGTGGAGCCCCAGCATTTT; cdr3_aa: CASSQGVVEPQHF
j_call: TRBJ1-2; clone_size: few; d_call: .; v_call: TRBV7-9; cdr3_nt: TGTGCCAGCAGCTCATTACAGGGAGGGGGGACTAACTATGGCTACACCTTC; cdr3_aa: CASSSLQGGGTNYGYTF
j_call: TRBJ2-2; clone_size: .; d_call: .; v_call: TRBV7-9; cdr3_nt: TGTGCCAGCAACCCCGGGGGGCAGTTGGTGGAGCTGTTTTTT; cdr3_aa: CASNPGGQLVELFF
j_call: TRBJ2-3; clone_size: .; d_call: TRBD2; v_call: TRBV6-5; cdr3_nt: TGTGCCAGCACCCCCGGGACTAGCGAGGCAGATACGCAGTATTTT; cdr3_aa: CASTPGTSEADTQYF
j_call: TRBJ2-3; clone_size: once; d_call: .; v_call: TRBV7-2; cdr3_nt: TGTGCCAGCAGCAAAGGGACTCCCGGAAGCGGCACAGATACGCAGTATTTT; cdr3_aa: CASSKGTPGSGTDTQYF
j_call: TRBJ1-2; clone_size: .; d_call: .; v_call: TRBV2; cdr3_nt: TGTGCCAGCAGTGATGGGCCACTCTATGGCTACACCTTC; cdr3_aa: CASSDGPLYGYTF
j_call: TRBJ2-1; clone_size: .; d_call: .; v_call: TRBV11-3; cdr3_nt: TGTGCCAGCAGCGTTAGAAAGAATGAGCAGTTCTTC; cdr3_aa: CASSVRKNEQFF
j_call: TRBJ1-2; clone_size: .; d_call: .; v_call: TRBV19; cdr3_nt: TGTGCCAGTAGTATTTTCGGCAGGGGCGATGGCTACACCTTC; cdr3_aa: CASSIFGRGDGYTF
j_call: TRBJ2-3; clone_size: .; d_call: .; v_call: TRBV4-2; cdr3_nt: TGTGCCAGCACGGTCGACGGGACAAGGCCGCAGTATTTT; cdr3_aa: CASTVDGTRPQYF
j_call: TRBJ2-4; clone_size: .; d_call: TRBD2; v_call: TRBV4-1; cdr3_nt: TGCGCCAGCAGCCAAGGGGGCGGGAGGCGGGGAAACATTCAGTACTTC; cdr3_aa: CASSQGGGRRGNIQYF
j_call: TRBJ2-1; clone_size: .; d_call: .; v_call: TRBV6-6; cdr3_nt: TGTGCCAGCTCTTACGAAAAGGGGTACAATGAGCAGTTCTTC; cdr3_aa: CASSYEKGYNEQFF
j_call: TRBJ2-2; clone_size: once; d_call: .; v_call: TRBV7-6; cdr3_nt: TGTGCCAGCAGCTTATCCCAGGGGCCTCACGTCTCTGGGGAGCTGTTTTTT; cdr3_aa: CASSLSQGPHVSGELFF
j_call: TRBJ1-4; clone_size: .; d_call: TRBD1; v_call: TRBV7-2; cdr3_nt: TGTGCCAGCAGCTCCCTGGGACAGTCTAATGAAAAACTGTTTTTT; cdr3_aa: CASSSLGQSNEKLFF
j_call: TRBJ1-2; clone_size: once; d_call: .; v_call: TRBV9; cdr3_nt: TGTGCCAGCAGCGTAGATACTTCGACAGTGGGTAGTGATGGCTACACCTTC; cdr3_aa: CASSVDTSTVGSDGYTF